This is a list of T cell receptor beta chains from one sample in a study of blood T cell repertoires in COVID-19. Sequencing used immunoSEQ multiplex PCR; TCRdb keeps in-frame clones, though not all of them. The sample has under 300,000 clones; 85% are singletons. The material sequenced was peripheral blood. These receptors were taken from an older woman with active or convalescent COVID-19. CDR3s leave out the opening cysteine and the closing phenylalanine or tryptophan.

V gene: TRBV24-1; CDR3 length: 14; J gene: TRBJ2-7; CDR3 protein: ATSDEKSDSYYEQY
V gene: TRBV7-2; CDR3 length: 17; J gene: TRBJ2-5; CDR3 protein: ASSFSPGTSGGARETQY
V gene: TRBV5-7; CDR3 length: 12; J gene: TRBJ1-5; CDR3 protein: ASSLEDTNQPQH
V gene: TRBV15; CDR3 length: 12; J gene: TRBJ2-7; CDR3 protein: ATSSPTGNYEQY
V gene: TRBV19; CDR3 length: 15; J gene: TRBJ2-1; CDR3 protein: ASSIPPLAGVYNEQF
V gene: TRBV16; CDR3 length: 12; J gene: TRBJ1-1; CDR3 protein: ASSPTGGDTEAF
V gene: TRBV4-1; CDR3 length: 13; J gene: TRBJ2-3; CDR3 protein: ASSKGLATTDTQY
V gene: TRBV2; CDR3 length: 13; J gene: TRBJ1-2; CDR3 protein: ASSQGTGDVYGYT
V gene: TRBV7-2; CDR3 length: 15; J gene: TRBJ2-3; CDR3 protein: ASSPLGGLALSDTQY
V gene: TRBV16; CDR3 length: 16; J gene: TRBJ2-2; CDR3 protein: ASSQYPGLAGNTGELF
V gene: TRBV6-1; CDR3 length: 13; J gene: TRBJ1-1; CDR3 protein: ASSETMTGDDEAF
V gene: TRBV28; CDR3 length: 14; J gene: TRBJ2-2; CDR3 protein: ASSQNRGLNTGELF
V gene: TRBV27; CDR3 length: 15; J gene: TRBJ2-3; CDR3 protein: ASSLGGQAANWNTQY
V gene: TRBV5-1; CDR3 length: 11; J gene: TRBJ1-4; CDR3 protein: ASTITGGEKLF
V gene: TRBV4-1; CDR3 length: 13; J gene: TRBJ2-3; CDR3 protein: ASSLTQTISGTQY
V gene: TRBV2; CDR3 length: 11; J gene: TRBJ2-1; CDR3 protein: ASNREGLFEQF
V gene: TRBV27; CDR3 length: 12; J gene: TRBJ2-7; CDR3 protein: ASSPGTSTYEQY
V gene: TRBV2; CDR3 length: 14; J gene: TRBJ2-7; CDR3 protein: ASSEVASRRPHEQY
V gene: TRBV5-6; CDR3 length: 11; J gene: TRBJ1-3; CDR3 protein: ASSMRESSTIY
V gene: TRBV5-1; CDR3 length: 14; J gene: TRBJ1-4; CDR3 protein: ASSTDTIATNEKLF
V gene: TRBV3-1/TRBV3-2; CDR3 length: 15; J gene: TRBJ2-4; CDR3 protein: ASSPGQRKLAKNIQY
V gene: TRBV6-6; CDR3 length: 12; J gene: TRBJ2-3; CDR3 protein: ASRVGRGIDTQY
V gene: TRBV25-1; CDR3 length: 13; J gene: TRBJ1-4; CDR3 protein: ASSYSGTGREKLF
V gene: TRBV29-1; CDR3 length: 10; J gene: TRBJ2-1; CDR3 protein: SAPGSGRNQF
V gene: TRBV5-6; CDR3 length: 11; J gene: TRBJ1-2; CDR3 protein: ASSLLRAGGYT
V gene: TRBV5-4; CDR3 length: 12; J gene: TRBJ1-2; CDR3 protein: ASSPPRSFDGYT
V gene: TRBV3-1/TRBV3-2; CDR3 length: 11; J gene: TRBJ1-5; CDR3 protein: ASSQDEFQPQH
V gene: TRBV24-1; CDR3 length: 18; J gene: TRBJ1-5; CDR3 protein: ATSPGGTGRGSYSNQPQH